This T cell receptor beta chain appears in the sequencing data of a study of PD-1 blockade in classical Hodgkin lymphoma. About this clone: Its specificity is unknown.

Overall study results and limits: Underlying causes for the observed repertoire differences were not defined, possibly disease activity or prior therapy. By C4D1, diversity of CD4+ TCRs had risen significantly, whereas that of CD8+ TCRs had not.

Time point indicated: cycle 4 day 1 (C4D1), after five to seven weeks of nivolumab. Autologous stem cell transplantation was followed by relapse in every patient, and brentuximab vedotin exposure varied. Progressive disease, partial response or complete response was each patient's best response. Assay used: immunoSEQ multiplex PCR; TCRdb lists only in-frame clones, some missing. The sample has 30,000 or so clones, over 75% seen once. Germline loops: CDR1 KGHSH, CDR2 LQKENI. Losses at the gene ends were 2 bases for V and 1 base for J; bases not matched to a gene: 8. This CDR3 has 18 residues. This clonotype was sampled from a human donor with classical Hodgkin lymphoma. The specimen was peripheral blood mononuclear cells (PBMCs), collected before the fourth cycle of nivolumab. The V and J genes are TRBV18 and TRBJ2-7; TRBD2 aligns across 13 bases. CDR3 sequence (DNA): TGTGCCAGCTCACCAGCCGGACTAGCGGGAGATCTATCCTACGAGCAGTACTTC. Translated, it gives CASSPAGLAGDLSYEQYF. The variable domain in full, with the rest retrieved from reference TRBV18 and TRBJ2-7, is NAGVMQNPRHLVRRRGQEARLRCSPMKGHSHVYWYRQLPEEGLKFMVYLQKENIIDESGMPKERFSAEFPKEGPSILRIQQVVRGDSAAYFCASSPAGLAGDLSYEQYFGPGTRLTVT.